The clone carrying this T cell receptor (beta chain) was observed a few times. Its target is unknown. V was trimmed by 2 bases and J by 4 bases, leaving 13 bases between them. There are 15 residues in the CDR3. CDR1 and CDR2 (germline): MNHNS, SASEGT. Findings of the study overall: Tumor Treg TCRs overlapped most with tumor naive CD4+ cells.

Semi-nested PCR with Nested Universal Primer A followed constant-region reverse priming of full-length variable regions. TCRdb reprocessed the 5' RACE reads via MiXCR and lists one record per CDR3 protein. The sample consists of tens of thousands of distinct CDR3 sequences, 17% of them appearing once. Purified naive CD4+ T cells were depleted of CD25+ Tregs. This chain joins TRBV6-1 and TRBJ2-3; D not certain. Material for sequencing was naive CD4+ T cells sorted from blood. Regarding subset: naive CD4+ T cells, CD4+CD45RA+CD25-. The TCR comes from a female donor with breast cancer. DNA of the CDR3: TGTGCCAGCAGTGAATCGGCGCTTTGGGCAGATACGCAGTATTTT. It specifies CASSESALWADTQYF.